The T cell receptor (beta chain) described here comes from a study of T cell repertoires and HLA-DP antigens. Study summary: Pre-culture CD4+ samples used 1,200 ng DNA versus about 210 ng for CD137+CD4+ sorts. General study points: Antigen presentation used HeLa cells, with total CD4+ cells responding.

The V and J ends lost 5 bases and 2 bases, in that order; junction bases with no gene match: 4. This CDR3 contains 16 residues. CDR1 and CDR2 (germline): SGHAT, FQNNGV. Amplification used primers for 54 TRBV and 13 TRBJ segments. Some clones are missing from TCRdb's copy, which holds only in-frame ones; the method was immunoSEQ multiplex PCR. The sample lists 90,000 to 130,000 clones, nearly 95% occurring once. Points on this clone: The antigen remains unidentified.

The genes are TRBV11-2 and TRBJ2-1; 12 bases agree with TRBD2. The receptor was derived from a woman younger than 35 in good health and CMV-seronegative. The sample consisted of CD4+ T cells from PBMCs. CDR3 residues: CASSPGLAGPYNEQFF. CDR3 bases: TGTGCCAGCAGCCCAGGACTAGCGGGACCCTACAATGAGCAGTTCTTC. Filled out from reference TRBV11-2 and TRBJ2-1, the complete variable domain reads EAGVAQSPRYKIIEKRQSVAFWCNPISGHATLYWYQQILGQGPKLLIQFQNNGVVDDSQLPKDRFSAERLKGVDSTLKIQPAKLEDSAVYLCASSPGLAGPYNEQFFGPGTRLTVL.